These 32 T cell receptor beta chains were sequenced from one sample in a study of blood T cells in healthy people across ages. Primers used in a second PCR of about 6 to 11 cycles were a sample-barcoded 5' primer and a J-beta primer mix. TCRdb reprocessed the 5' RACE reads with MiXCR, giving one entry per CDR3 protein. The sample carries about 670,000 distinct CDR3 sequences, about 50% recorded once. Specimen: blood. These receptor sequences come from a woman aged 80 or over in good health.

The chain carries TRBV28 and TRBJ1-1, with no clear D. The CDR3 is 12 amino acids. The V end was cut by 6 bases, the J end by 6 bases, with 11 bases between. Germline assignment: CDR1 MDHEN and CDR2 SYDVKM. The CDR3 is CASSYLGSEAFF. The CDR3 DNA follows: TGTGCCAGCAGCTACCTTGGTTCTGAAGCTTTCTTT.

This clonotype turned up a few times. J is TRBJ2-3 and V is TRBV7-3, with 11 bases aligning to TRBD2. Germline CDR1 is SGHTA and CDR2 is FQGTGA. Unmatched junction bases numbered 15, after V lost 5 bases and J lost 2 bases. This CDR3 contains 19 residues. CDR3 residues: CASSQGGTSGVPSTDTQYF. CDR3 in DNA: TGTGCCAGCAGCCAAGGGGGGACTAGCGGAGTCCCCTCCACAGATACGCAGTATTTT.

Concerning this clonotype itself: A read error may explain this, as a much larger clone is one base away. J is TRBJ1-2 and V is TRBV29-1; D is possibly TRBD1 (6 bases). The CDR3 length is 14 residues. The V gene's germline CDR1 is SQVTM and CDR2 ANQGSEA. The CDR3 region is CSVGYRDLSYGYIF. The CDR3, as DNA: TGCAGCGTTGGGTACAGGGATCTATCCTATGGCTACATCTTC.

This sequence joins TRBV4-3 and TRBJ2-1; D is perhaps TRBD2 (5 bases). Germline CDR1 reads LGHNA; CDR2 reads YSLEER. The CDR3 spans 15 residues. V gave up 0 bases and J gave up 4 bases, with 10 bases separating them. The CDR3 coding sequence is TGCGCCAGCAGCCAAGATGAGGGCCCGTACAATGAGCAGTTCTTC. It translates to CASSQDEGPYNEQFF.

V gene TRBV29-1 combines with J gene TRBJ1-1; 7 bases line up with TRBD1. The V gene's germline CDR1 is SQVTM and CDR2 ANQGSEA. The CDR3 contains 11 residues. Trimming removed 7 bases from V and 5 bases from J; junction bases left unmatched: 4. This CDR3 reads CSGHRGTEAFF. CDR3 in DNA: TGCAGCGGCCACAGGGGAACTGAAGCTTTCTTT.

The rearrangement joins TRBV24-1 to TRBJ2-3, with D possibly being TRBD1 or TRBD2 (5 bases each). The CDR3 is 13 amino acids. The V end lost 6 bases, the J end lost 6 bases, and 12 bases lay between the germline ends. Germline V gives CDR1 KGHDR, CDR2 SFDVKD. CDR3 bases: TGTGCCACCAGTCACGGGGCAAGGGATACGCAGTATTTT. Translation: CATSHGARDTQYF.

The CDR3 loop reads CASSLSSGPIYNEQFF. The CDR3, as DNA: TGTGCCAGCAGTTTATCTAGCGGGCCTATTTACAATGAGCAGTTCTTC. The chain joins TRBV27 to TRBJ2-1; 7 nucleotides line up with TRBD2. The V segment lost 0 bases and the J segment 4 bases; nucleotides outside the gene matches: 6. CDR1 is MNHEY and CDR2 is SMNVEV in the germline V gene (reference sequence). CDR3 size: 16 residues.

Here the CDR3 reads CSAGSRYQPQHF. The CDR3, as DNA: TGCAGTGCTGGATCCAGGTATCAGCCCCAGCATTTT. The chain combines TRBV20-1 with TRBJ1-5; unclear D gene. The CDR3 extends over 12 amino acids. Trimming pared 5 bases from V and 5 bases from J, leaving 10 bases between. Germline CDR1 DFQATT, CDR2 SNEGSKA (reference sequence).

This clonotype has just a few counts. This chain joins TRBV29-1 and TRBJ1-1; possibly TRBD1 for D (5 bases). V gave up 7 bases and J gave up 5 bases, with 11 bases separating them. Germline assignment: CDR1 SQVTM and CDR2 ANQGSEA. There are 11 residues in the CDR3. CDR3 DNA sequence: TGCAGCGCCGGGGCGGGGACTGAAGCTTTCTTT. Its translation: CSAGAGTEAFF.

In its sample, this clonotype was seen many times. The CDR3 reads CASSLEISYEQYF. In nucleotides, the CDR3 is TGTGCCAGCAGCTTGGAGATCTCCTACGAGCAGTACTTC. The chain is built from TRBV7-2 and TRBJ2-7; the D is unclear. V dropped 3 bases and J dropped 0 bases, with 6 bases sitting between them. Germline loops: CDR1 SGHTA, CDR2 FQGNSA. The CDR3 extends over 13 amino acids.

The chain carries TRBV19 and TRBJ2-1; 9 bases are shared with TRBD1. The CDR3 is made up of 16 amino acids. The germline V gene encodes CDR1 LNHDA and CDR2 SQIVND (reference sequence). Trimming took 10 bases from V and 1 from J; bases not matched to a gene: 11. The CDR3 region has the DNA TGTGCCACACGGGACAGGGAGAGGCCTTCCTACAATGAGCAGTTCTTC. It is translated as CATRDRERPSYNEQFF.

Turning to this clonotype: A much larger clone lies a single base off, so this may be a read error. CDR3 region: CASSGASGSYEQYF. CDR3 bases: TGTGCCAGCAGCGGGGCTAGCGGGAGTTACGAGCAGTACTTC. This chain links TRBV3-1 with TRBJ2-4; 10 bases are a match to TRBD2. The J call is doubtful: the DNA matches TRBJ2-7 better. The CDR3 runs 14 residues. Germline V gene data show CDR1 as LGHDT and CDR2 as YNNKEL (reference sequence).

This rearrangement joins TRBV24-1 to TRBJ2-1; D is ambiguous. Germline V gives CDR1 KGHDR, CDR2 SFDVKD. The CDR3 is 16 amino acids. V was clipped by 1 base and J by 6 bases, with 15 bases between them. CDR3 sequence reads: CATSDLLRSGSNEQFF. The CDR3, as DNA: TGTGCCACCAGTGATTTACTTCGTAGTGGCTCCAATGAGCAGTTCTTC.

This chain uses TRBV12-5 with TRBJ2-1; D may be TRBD1 (5 bases). Trimming stripped 5 bases from V and 10 bases from J, with 18 bases between. Germline values: CDR1 LGHNT, CDR2 FRNRAP. This CDR3 spans 14 amino acids. CDR3 amino acids: CASGVELGRGEQFF. The CDR3 bases are TGTGCTAGTGGTGTGGAATTGGGAAGGGGCGAGCAGTTCTTC.

Worth noting for this clonotype: One base away lies a much larger clone, so this may be a sequencing read error. This chain links TRBV29-1 with TRBJ2-5; TRBD2 agrees at 7 bases. Germline V lookup: CDR1 SQVTM, CDR2 ANQGSEA. This CDR3 comprises 14 residues. V gave up 6 bases and J gave up 4 bases; unmatched junction bases: 11. This chain's CDR3 is CSVAIAGRLETQYF. The CDR3 DNA reads as TGCAGCGTGGCAATAGCGGGTCGGCTAGAGACCCAGTACTTC.

The V gene is TRBV28, the J gene TRBJ2-4, with 9 bases identical to TRBD2. This CDR3 region has 15 residues. Unmatched junction bases numbered 7, after V lost 4 bases and J lost 6 bases. CDR1 and CDR2 from the germline V gene are MDHEN and SYDVKM. The CDR3 loop is CASSSYSGGGNIQYF. The DNA for the CDR3 is TGTGCCAGCAGTTCCTATAGCGGGGGCGGAAACATTCAGTACTTC.

As concerns this clonotype: One base away lies a much larger clone, so this may be a sequencing read error. The chain carries TRBV7-2 and TRBJ2-7; perhaps D is TRBD1 or TRBD2 (5 bases each). The CDR3 is 15 residues long. V was pared by 5 bases and J by 7 bases, with 21 bases between. Germline V gene sequence: CDR1 SGHTA, CDR2 FQGNSA. The CDR3 is CASSRGLGTYNEQYF. The CDR3 DNA is TGTGCCAGCAGCCGGGGCCTAGGGACCTACAATGAGCAGTACTTC.

This clonotype was counted at least ten times. CDR3 in DNA: TGTGCCAGCAGTTACGACGGGCGTCCTGGGGCACCCGGGAACAATGAGCAGTTCTTC. Its translation is CASSYDGRPGAPGNNEQFF. This chain links TRBV6-5 with TRBJ2-1, with D possibly called TRBD1 or TRBD2 (5 bases each). This CDR3 is 19 amino acids long. Germline CDR1 MNHEY, CDR2 SVGAGI. Trimming cost V 2 bases and J 5 bases, with 25 bases left between them.

The J gene is TRBJ2-2, the V gene TRBV24-1, with 12 nucleotides matching TRBD2. With 0 bases clipped from V and 4 bases from J, the junction kept 5 bases outside the gene matches. Germline CDR1 KGHDR, CDR2 SFDVKD. This CDR3 spans 18 amino acids. The CDR3 DNA sequence: TGTGCCACCAGTGATTTGACTAGCGGGGGGCCGGGCACCGGGGAGCTGTTTTTT. Amino acid sequence: CATSDLTSGGPGTGELFF.

This chain links TRBV30 with TRBJ1-1; 10 bases align to TRBD1. This CDR3 spans 13 amino acids. In germline, CDR1 is GTSNPN, CDR2 SVGIG (reference sequence). With V trimmed by 3 bases and J by 7 bases, 5 bases remained unmatched. Written as DNA, the CDR3 is TGTGCCTGGAGGAGACAGGGGGCTTGTGAAGCTTTCTTT. It yields the protein CAWRRQGACEAFF.

The chain employs TRBV6-5 and TRBJ2-1, with D possibly TRBD2 on 6 matching bases. V dropped 6 bases and J dropped 9 bases, with 15 bases sitting between them. In germline, CDR1 is MNHEY, CDR2 SVGAGI. The CDR3 contains 13 residues. CDR3 nucleotides: TGTGCCAGCAGCCGGAGGGGCAACAGTGAGCAGTTCTTC. Translation: CASSRRGNSEQFF.

This clonotype has ten or more counts. The chain joins TRBV5-6 to TRBJ2-3; no definite D call. Trimming removed 0 bases from V and 3 bases from J, with 5 bases in between. Germline CDR1 reads SGHDT; CDR2 reads YYEEEE. This CDR3 comprises 13 residues. CDR3 in amino acids: CASSLEATDTQYF. The DNA of the CDR3 is TGTGCCAGCAGCTTGGAGGCAACAGATACGCAGTATTTT.

A few counts support this clonotype. V gene TRBV25-1 combines with J gene TRBJ1-5; the D is unclear. This CDR3 comprises 13 residues. V shed 2 bases and J shed 4 bases, with 6 bases lying between them. The V gene's germline CDR1 is MGHDK and CDR2 SYGVNS. The CDR3 here is CASSETENQPQHF. The CDR3 nucleotides read TGTGCCAGCAGTGAAACCGAGAATCAGCCCCAGCATTTT. Complete variable domain (other parts from reference TRBV25-1 and TRBJ1-5): EADIYQTPRYLVIGTGKKITLECSQTMGHDKMYWYQQDPGMELHLIHYSYGVNSTEKGDLSSESTVSRIRTEHFPLTLESARPSHTSQYLCASSETENQPQHFGDGTRLSIL.

In this sample, this clonotype turned up many times. V gene TRBV3-1 combines with J gene TRBJ2-1; 9 bases line up with TRBD2. The CDR3 is 18 amino acids. J was trimmed by 4 bases and V by 0 bases; bases with no gene match: 10. The germline gives CDR1 LGHDT, CDR2 YNNKEL (reference sequence). The DNA for the CDR3 is TGTGCCAGCAGCCAAGAGAGAAGGGCTAGCGGGGATTACAATGAGCAGTTCTTC. Translation gives CASSQERRASGDYNEQFF.

This clonotype was seen once. V is TRBV4-2 and J is TRBJ1-1, with unresolved D. The V gene lost 4 bases and the J gene lost 0 bases, with 18 bases spanning the gap. Germline V gene sequence: CDR1 LGHNA, CDR2 YNFKEQ. This CDR3 has 17 amino acids. The CDR3, as DNA: TGTGCCAGCAGCCCAGAGCCAGAGGGTTCCATGAACACTGAAGCTTTCTTT. This gives the protein CASSPEPEGSMNTEAFF.

The chain recombines TRBV4-1 with TRBJ1-2, with TRBD1 matching over 7 bases. V lost 4 bases and J lost 2; bases outside the gene matches: 7. CDR1 MGHRA and CDR2 YSYEKL come from the germline V gene. The CDR3 runs to 15 residues. CDR3 protein: CASSLDRSDNYGYTF. The DNA of the CDR3 is TGCGCCAGCAGCCTGGACAGGTCCGACAACTATGGCTACACCTTC.

J is TRBJ2-3 and V is TRBV6-1; D possibly uses TRBD1 or TRBD2 (6 bases each). The CDR3 spans 16 residues. Germline V gene data show CDR1 as MNHNS and CDR2 as SASEGT. The V gene lost 3 bases and the J gene lost 8 bases, with 21 bases spanning the gap. The CDR3 coding sequence is TGTGCCAGCAGTGAGATAGCGGAGGGGGTTGAGGGTACGCAGTATTTT. It translates to CASSEIAEGVEGTQYF.

The J gene is TRBJ1-4, the V gene TRBV15, with D possibly matching TRBD1 (6 bases). The germline CDR1 and CDR2 sequences are LNHNV and YYDKDF (reference sequence). V was pared by 1 base and J by 1 base, with 10 bases between. The CDR3 spans 16 residues. CDR3 loop: CATSRGWTETNEKLFF. The CDR3, as DNA: TGTGCCACCAGCAGAGGTTGGACAGAAACTAATGAAAAACTGTTTTTT.

J is TRBJ2-1 and V is TRBV4-1; tentatively, D is TRBD2 (7 bases). The CDR3 is 17 residues long. Per germline, CDR1 MGHRA and CDR2 YSYEKL. The V and J ends lost 0 bases and 3 bases respectively, with 15 bases between them. CDR3 bases: TGCGCCAGCAGCCAAGAGGGGGGGCAGGGCATCTACAATGAGCAGTTCTTC. Translating it yields CASSQEGGQGIYNEQFF.

The chain uses TRBV27 and TRBJ2-1, with 9 bases matching TRBD2. Germline CDR1 and CDR2: MNHEY and SMNVEV (reference sequence). The CDR3 is 15 amino acids. With 8 bases clipped from V and 8 bases from J, the junction kept 13 bases outside the gene matches. The CDR3 DNA is TGTGCCAGCGGGAAGCCGGCGGGAGGGTTCCATGAGCAGTTCTTC. It is translated as CASGKPAGGFHEQFF.

In this sample, this clonotype turned up once. Given a much more abundant clone one base away, this may be a read error. The chain is built from TRBV7-9 and TRBJ2-4, with D possibly TRBD2 on 5 matching bases. The DNA end is a closer match to TRBJ2-7, so the J assignment may be wrong. This CDR3 is 12 amino acids long. Germline values: CDR1 SEHNR, CDR2 FQNEAQ (reference sequence). The CDR3, as DNA: TGTGCCGTGGGTAGCGACTCCTACGAGCAGTACTTC. Its protein product is CAVGSDSYEQYF.

The rearrangement joins TRBV12-3 or TRBV12-4 to TRBJ2-1, with TRBD1 identical over 10 bases. The V segment lost 5 bases and the J segment 7 bases; nucleotides outside the gene matches: 8. The CDR3 runs to 15 residues. CDR3 amino acids: CASSVGQGSTNEQFF. The DNA of the CDR3 is TGTGCCAGCAGTGTGGGACAGGGGTCTACAAATGAGCAGTTCTTC.